This T cell receptor beta chain was sequenced for a study of shared clonotypes between healthy human individuals. TCRdb keeps only in-frame clones here, not all; method: immunoSEQ multiplex PCR. Here the sample spans about half a million clones, approximately 71% being singletons. CDR1 SGHNT and CDR2 YYREEE come from the germline V gene (reference sequence). The CDR3 loop spans 17 amino acids. V lost 0 bases and J lost 5, with 20 bases in between. The V call is TRBV5-4, the J call TRBJ1-1, with D uncertain. The sample taken for sequencing was PBMCs. This receptor was obtained from a woman between 35 and 50 years old in good health. Some clones in this sample may be carry-over from other donors' samples. The CDR3 sequence is CASSLEGRGPEETEAFF. DNA of the CDR3: TGTGCCAGCAGCTTGGAGGGTCGCGGGCCCGAAGAGACTGAAGCTTTCTTT.